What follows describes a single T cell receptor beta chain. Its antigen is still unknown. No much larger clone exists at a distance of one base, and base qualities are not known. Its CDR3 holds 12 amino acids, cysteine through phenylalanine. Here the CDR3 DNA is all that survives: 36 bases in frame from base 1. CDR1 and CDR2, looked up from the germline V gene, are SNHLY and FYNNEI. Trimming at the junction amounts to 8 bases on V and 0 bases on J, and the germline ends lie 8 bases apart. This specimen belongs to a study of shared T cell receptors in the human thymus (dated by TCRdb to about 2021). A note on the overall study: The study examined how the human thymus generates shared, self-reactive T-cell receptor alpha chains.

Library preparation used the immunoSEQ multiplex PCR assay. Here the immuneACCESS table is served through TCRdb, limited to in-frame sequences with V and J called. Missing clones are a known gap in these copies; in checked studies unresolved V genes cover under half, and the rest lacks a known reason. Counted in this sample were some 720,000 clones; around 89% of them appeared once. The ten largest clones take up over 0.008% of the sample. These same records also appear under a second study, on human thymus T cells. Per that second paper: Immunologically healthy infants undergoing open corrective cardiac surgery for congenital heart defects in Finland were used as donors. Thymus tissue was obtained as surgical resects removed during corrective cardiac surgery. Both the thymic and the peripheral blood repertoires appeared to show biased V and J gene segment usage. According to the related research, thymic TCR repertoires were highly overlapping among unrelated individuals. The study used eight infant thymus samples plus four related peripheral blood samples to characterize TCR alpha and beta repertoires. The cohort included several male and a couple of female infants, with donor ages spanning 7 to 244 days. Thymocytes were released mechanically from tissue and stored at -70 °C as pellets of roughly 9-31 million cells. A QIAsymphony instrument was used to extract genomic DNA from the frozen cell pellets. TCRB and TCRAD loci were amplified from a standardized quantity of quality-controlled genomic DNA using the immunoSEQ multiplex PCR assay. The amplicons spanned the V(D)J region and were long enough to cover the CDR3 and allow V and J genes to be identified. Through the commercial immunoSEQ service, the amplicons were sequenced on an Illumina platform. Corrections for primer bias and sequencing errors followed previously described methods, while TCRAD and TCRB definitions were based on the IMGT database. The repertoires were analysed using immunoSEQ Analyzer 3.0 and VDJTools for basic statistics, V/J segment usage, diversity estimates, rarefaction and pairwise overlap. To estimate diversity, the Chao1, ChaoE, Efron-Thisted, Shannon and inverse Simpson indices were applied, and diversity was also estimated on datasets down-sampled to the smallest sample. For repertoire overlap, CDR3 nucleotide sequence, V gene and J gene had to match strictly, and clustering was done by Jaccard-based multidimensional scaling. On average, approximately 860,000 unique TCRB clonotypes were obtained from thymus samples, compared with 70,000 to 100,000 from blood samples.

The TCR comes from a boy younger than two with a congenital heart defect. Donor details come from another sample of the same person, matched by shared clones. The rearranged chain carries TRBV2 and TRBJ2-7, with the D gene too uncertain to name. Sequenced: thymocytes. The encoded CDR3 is CASQLPSYEQYF. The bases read TGTGCCAGCCAACTCCCCTCCTACGAGCAGTACTTC.